The next 27 T cell receptor beta chains were all read from a single sample in a study of T cell clonality in common variable immunodeficiency. TCRdb's table, derived via immunoSEQ multiplex PCR, lists solely in-frame clones and lacks some. The data show about 50,000 clones, with none appearing a single time. The source material was peripheral blood mononuclear cells. These receptors were obtained from a person between 18 and 75 years old in good health.

This clone came up many times. The CDR3 end is not reached by the read, which stops 3 residues before it; the germline J gene fills it in. The gene calls are TRBV30 and TRBJ1-5; TRBD1 matches at 7 bases. Germline V CDR1 and CDR2: GTSNPN, SVGIG (reference sequence). The J segment lost 1 base and the V segment lost 2 bases, leaving 2 bases of the junction unmatched. The CDR3 covers 14 residues. The CDR3 here is CAWSQQGSNQPQHF. CDR3 DNA (partial): TGTGCCTGGAGTCAACAGGGGAGCAATCAGCCC.

This clone has a count of ten or more. The read comes to an end 3 residues before the CDR3 does, leaving the germline J gene to fill in the end. The rearrangement uses TRBV18 and TRBJ2-1; tentatively, D is TRBD1 (5 bases). This CDR3 is 14 amino acids long. CDR1 is KGHSH and CDR2 is LQKENI in the germline V gene. V lost 6 bases and J 5 bases, leaving 14 bases between the germline ends. Incomplete CDR3 DNA: TGTGCCAGCTCCCGGCAGGGTAGAAACAATGAG. It translates to CASSRQGRNNE. The whole CDR3 protein is CASSRQGRNNEQFF.

This clone came up many times. Read sequence stops 3 residues before the CDR3 end, and the germline J gene provides the missing end. The rearrangement links TRBV4-2 to TRBJ1-2; 7 nucleotides align to TRBD1. The CDR3 runs to 20 residues. The V gene's germline CDR1 is LGHNA and CDR2 YNFKEQ. The trim removed 4 bases at V and 7 bases at J, leaving 27 bases unmatched. Partial CDR3 DNA: TGTGCCAGCAGCCCCCGATTGACAGGGTGGGAATGGGGCTCTGAGGGTGGC. This gives the protein CASSPRLTGWEWGSEGG. The CDR3 in full is CASSPRLTGWEWGSEGGYTF.

This clone has ten or more counts. The read terminates 3 residues ahead of where the CDR3 ends, so the germline J gene completes it. The chain couples TRBV5-1 to TRBJ2-5; 10 bases line up with TRBD1. Looked up from germline, CDR1 is SGHRS and CDR2 is YFSETQ. CDR3 length equals 15 residues. Trimming took 5 bases from V and 3 from J; bases not matched to a gene: 7. CDR3 region: CASSTLGTGEETQYF. Incomplete CDR3 DNA: TGCGCCAGCAGTACACTCGGGACAGGGGAAGAGACC.

The table lists this clone with many counts. This CDR3 is CASSEGDRVGTQYF. The DNA read from the CDR3 is TGTGCCAGCAGCGAGGGGGACAGGGTCGGTACG. The V and J genes are TRBV9 and TRBJ2-3, with 9 bases identical to TRBD1. Sequencing ends 3 residues short of the CDR3 end; the germline J gene provides the rest. V lost 3 bases, J lost 8 bases, and 7 bases stayed unmatched. CDR1 is SGDLS, CDR2 YYNGEE, per germline. The CDR3 loop spans 14 amino acids.

This clone was counted only a few times. The read halts 3 residues ahead of the CDR3 end, with the missing end drawn from the germline J gene. The gene calls are TRBV7-9 and TRBJ2-4; 9 positions match TRBD1. The germline gives CDR1 SEHNR, CDR2 FQNEAQ (reference sequence). This CDR3 is built from 15 residues. The CDR3 loop reads CASSFITTGQGGQYF. The CDR3 DNA, read in part, is TGTGCCAGCAGCTTTATTACTACGGGACAGGGTGGT. The variable domain in full, with the rest retrieved from reference TRBV7-9 and TRBJ2-4, is DTGVSQNPRHKITKRGQNVTFRCDPISEHNRLYWYRQTLGQGPEFLTYFQNEAQLEKSRLLSDRFSAERPKGSFSTLEIQRTEQGDSAMYLCASSFITTGQGGQYFGAGTRLSVL.

This clone was counted ten times or more. The read terminates 3 residues ahead of where the CDR3 ends, so the germline J gene completes it. The chain joins TRBV7-3 to TRBJ2-1; 9 nucleotides align to TRBD2. CDR1 and CDR2 (germline): SGHTA, FQGTGA. The length of the CDR3 is 15 residues. V lost 2 bases, J lost 8 bases, and 7 bases stayed unmatched. Partial CDR3 DNA: TGTGCCAGCAGCTTAGGGGGACTAGCATTCGATGAG. It codes for CASSLGGLAFDE. In full, the CDR3 is CASSLGGLAFDEQFF.

This clone was seen at least ten times. The read ends 3 residues shy of where the CDR3 ends; the end is completed using the germline J gene. The chain recombines TRBV7-3 with TRBJ2-2; 9 bases align to TRBD1. J gave up 6 bases and V 3 bases, and 5 bases lay outside the gene matches. This CDR3 spans 15 amino acids. Germline loops: CDR1 SGHTA, CDR2 FQGTGA. The CDR3 spells CASSFLTGGAGELFF. CDR3 DNA (partial): TGTGCCAGCAGCTTTCTGACAGGGGGGGCCGGGGAG.

In regard to this clone: The sequenced fragment ends 3 residues before the CDR3 boundary, so the rest is inferred from the germline J gene. The chain recombines TRBV7-9 with TRBJ1-1; D ambiguous. V was trimmed by 4 bases and J by 2 bases, leaving 8 bases between them. The CDR3 covers 13 residues. From germline, CDR1 is SEHNR and CDR2 FQNEAQ (reference sequence). CDR3 sequence: CASSSIANTEAFF. The sequenced CDR3 bases are TGTGCCAGCAGCTCAATAGCTAACACTGAA. Together with reference TRBV7-9 and TRBJ1-1, the CDR3 gives the full variable domain: DTGVSQNPRHKITKRGQNVTFRCDPISEHNRLYWYRQTLGQGPEFLTYFQNEAQLEKSRLLSDRFSAERPKGSFSTLEIQRTEQGDSAMYLCASSSIANTEAFFGQGTRLTVV.

This clone appeared many times. Read sequence stops 3 residues before the CDR3 end, and the germline J gene provides the missing end. The chain uses TRBV5-6 and TRBJ2-7, with D tentatively TRBD1 (6 bases). Germline loops: CDR1 SGHDT, CDR2 YYEEEE. Trimming pared 7 bases from V and 2 bases from J, leaving 13 bases between. This CDR3 is 13 amino acids long. The CDR3 sequence is CASRQGLTYEQYF. Partial CDR3 DNA: TGTGCCAGCCGCCAGGGGTTGACCTACGAG.

The table lists this clone with a few counts. The CDR3 end is not reached by the read, which stops 3 residues before it; the germline J gene fills it in. The V and J genes are TRBV18 and TRBJ1-1; D uncertain. Between the trimmed V and J ends, which lost 2 bases and 4 bases, there was a span of 14 bases. The CDR3 loop spans 15 amino acids. Germline lookup yields CDR1 KGHSH and CDR2 LQKENI. The part of the CDR3 DNA that was read is TGTGCCAGCTCACCAGCGGGTACGAGAGGCACTGAA. Its translation: CASSPAGTRGTE. The full CDR3 protein is CASSPAGTRGTEAFF. The full variable domain, with the rest looked up from reference TRBV18 and TRBJ1-1, is NAGVMQNPRHLVRRRGQEARLRCSPMKGHSHVYWYRQLPEEGLKFMVYLQKENIIDESGMPKERFSAEFPKEGPSILRIQQVVRGDSAAYFCASSPAGTRGTEAFFGQGTRLTVV.

In this sample, this clone turned up many times. The read gets to within 3 residues of the CDR3 end, and the germline J gene fills in the rest. The gene calls are TRBV20-1 and TRBJ1-5; no reliable D call. This CDR3 region has 12 residues. V lost 3 bases, J lost 0 bases, and 3 bases lay in between. Germline V lookup: CDR1 DFQATT, CDR2 SNEGSKA (reference sequence). The CDR3 DNA, read in part, is TGCAGTGCTAGCCGTAGCAATCAGCCC. Its protein product is CSASRSNQP. The full CDR3 protein reads CSASRSNQPQHF.

This clone was observed many times. The read ends 3 residues before the CDR3 terminus; that terminus is restored from the germline J gene. The rearrangement uses TRBV20-1 and TRBJ2-1; 8 nucleotides agree with TRBD1. Looked up from germline, CDR1 is DFQATT and CDR2 is SNEGSKA (reference sequence). The V and J ends lost 3 bases and 2 bases, in that order; junction bases with no gene match: 6. The CDR3 runs to 15 residues. This CDR3 is CSARSGRGPYNEQFF. CDR3 bases read: TGCAGTGCTAGGTCTGGCAGGGGGCCCTACAATGAG.

This clone was observed at least ten times. The DNA ends 3 residues before the CDR3 does, and the rest of the CDR3 is filled in from the germline J gene. V usage is TRBV19 and J usage is TRBJ2-3, with D maybe TRBD1 (5 bases). Germline V gene data show CDR1 as LNHDA and CDR2 as SQIVND (reference sequence). The CDR3 contains 15 residues. V lost 4 bases, J lost 2 bases, and 13 bases lay in between. The part of the CDR3 DNA that was read is TGTGCCAGTAGTAGTAGGGGCAGGGTCACAGATACG. Translated, it gives CASSSRGRVTDT. Given in full, the CDR3 is CASSSRGRVTDTQYF.

This clone was detected many times. From the germline J gene comes the end of the CDR3, since the read stops 3 residues before it. J is TRBJ2-5 and V is TRBV18; 8 bases are a match to TRBD2. The germline gives CDR1 KGHSH, CDR2 LQKENI. This CDR3 is built from 17 residues. After removal of 6 bases from V and 2 bases from J, the junction contained 14 bases not matched to a gene. CDR3 DNA, as far as it was read: TGTGCCAGCTCGCTAGGGGCCCGGGGGGGCACACAAGAGACC. Its protein is CASSLGARGGTQET. The CDR3 reads in full as CASSLGARGGTQETQYF.

In this sample, this clone turned up many times. CDR3 residues: CASSYSNPAGRYGYTF. Partial CDR3 DNA: TGTGCCAGCAGTTACTCGAACCCGGCAGGGCGATATGGC. The genes are TRBV6-2 or TRBV6-3 and TRBJ1-2; possibly TRBD1 for D (5 bases). The read terminates 3 residues ahead of where the CDR3 ends, so the germline J gene completes it. Looked up from germline, CDR1 is MNHEY and CDR2 is SVGEGT. There are 16 residues in the CDR3. The V end was cut by 0 bases, the J end by 5 bases, with 16 bases between.

This clone was seen at least ten times. The read ends 3 residues before the CDR3 terminus; that terminus is restored from the germline J gene. The chain joins TRBV19 to TRBJ1-5, with no clear D. CDR1 and CDR2 from the germline V gene are LNHDA and SQIVND (reference sequence). The CDR3 has 18 residues. V was trimmed by 0 bases and J by 3 bases, leaving 18 bases between them. The covered CDR3 bases are TGTGCCAGTAGTATAGAGAGAGGTGGCAGGTTCTTCAATCAGCCC. This gives the protein CASSIERGGRFFNQP. The complete CDR3 reads CASSIERGGRFFNQPQHF. Full variable domain (missing parts from reference TRBV19 and TRBJ1-5): DGGITQSPKYLFRKEGQNVTLSCEQNLNHDAMYWYRQDPGQGLRLIYYSQIVNDFQKGDIAEGYSVSREKKESFPLTVTSAQKNPTAFYLCASSIERGGRFFNQPQHFGDGTRLSIL.

There are many counts of this clone. The read is 3 residues too short to cover the CDR3 end, so that end is filled in from the germline J gene. The V call is TRBV7-8, the J call TRBJ1-1; TRBD1 agrees at 10 bases. In germline, CDR1 is SGHVS, CDR2 FQNEAQ. V shed 5 bases and J 5 bases; nucleotides not matched to a gene: 8. This CDR3 has 15 residues. The CDR3 spells CASSTERTGGTEAFF. Incomplete CDR3 DNA: TGTGCCAGCAGCACTGAACGGACAGGGGGTACTGAA.

A few counts support this clone. The read falls 3 residues short of the CDR3 end, and the missing part is taken from the germline J gene. The genes are TRBV20-1 and TRBJ1-5; 7 bases are shared with TRBD1. Germline CDR1 and CDR2: DFQATT and SNEGSKA (reference sequence). The CDR3 runs 12 residues. After removal of 6 bases from V and 6 bases from J, the junction contained 5 bases not matched to a gene. CDR3 residues: CSAQGGGQPQHF. The covered CDR3 bases are TGCAGTGCCCAGGGGGGCGGTCAGCCC.

This clone has a count of ten or more. The CDR3 is cut off 3 residues early in the read; its end comes from the germline J gene. V gene TRBV30 combines with J gene TRBJ2-3, with 7 bases aligning to TRBD1. V shed 4 bases, J shed 1 base, and the junction held 8 bases outside the gene matches. CDR3 length: 15 amino acids. From germline, CDR1 is GTSNPN and CDR2 SVGIG (reference sequence). CDR3 protein: CAWNPGQVGTDTQYF. The DNA read from the CDR3 is TGTGCCTGGAATCCCGGACAGGTGGGCACAGATACG.

At least ten counts were recorded for this clone. The read halts 3 residues ahead of the CDR3 end, with the missing end drawn from the germline J gene. The rearrangement links TRBV6-1 to TRBJ1-3, with D possibly matching TRBD1 (5 bases). The CDR3 consists of 15 residues. From germline, CDR1 is MNHNS and CDR2 SASEGT. V was shortened by 4 bases and J by 0 bases, with 10 bases between the two germline ends. CDR3 DNA (partial): TGTGCCAGCAGTGCCGACAGATACTCTGGAAACACC. This translates into CASSADRYSGNT. From start to end, the CDR3 is CASSADRYSGNTIYF.

The CDR3: CASSFTGRNTEAFF. The CDR3 DNA, read in part, is TGTGCCAGCAGTTTTACAGGGAGGAACACTGAA. The chain employs TRBV2 and TRBJ1-1; D is perhaps TRBD1 (6 bases). The read is 3 residues too short to cover the CDR3 end, so that end is filled in from the germline J gene. V was clipped by 5 bases and J by 1 base, with 11 bases between them. The germline gives CDR1 SNHLY, CDR2 FYNNEI. This CDR3 contains 14 residues.

This clone was observed a few times. The sequence runs out 3 residues before the end of the CDR3; the remainder is reconstructed from the germline J gene. The chain carries TRBV30 and TRBJ2-3; TRBD1 agrees at 9 bases. Germline CDR1 GTSNPN, CDR2 SVGIG (reference sequence). The CDR3 consists of 14 residues. The CDR3 loop reads CAWETGTGRETQYF. The CDR3 DNA, read in part, is TGTGCCTGGGAAACCGGGACAGGGAGAGAGACG. The entire variable domain, with the rest obtained from reference TRBV30 and TRBJ2-3, is as follows: SQTIHQWPATLVQPVGSPLSLECTVEGTSNPNLYWYRQAAGRGLQLLFYSVGIGQISSEVPQNLSASRPQDRQFILSSKKLLLSDSGFYLCAWETGTGRETQYFGPGTRLTVL.

This clone was found many times. The sequenced fragment ends 3 residues before the CDR3 boundary, so the rest is inferred from the germline J gene. The chain uses TRBV20-1 and TRBJ2-1; 8 bases agree with TRBD2. This CDR3 comprises 15 residues. With 3 bases clipped from V and 2 bases from J, the junction kept 6 bases outside the gene matches. Germline V gene lookup returns CDR1 DFQATT and CDR2 SNEGSKA (reference sequence). Partial CDR3 DNA: TGCAGTGCTAGGAAAGCGGGGGAACCCTACAATGAG. This codes for CSARKAGEPYNE. The entire CDR3 protein is CSARKAGEPYNEQFF.

This clone was recorded at least ten times. Sequencing ends 3 residues short of the CDR3 end; the germline J gene provides the rest. This chain uses TRBV5-1 with TRBJ1-2, with TRBD1 matching 12 bases. CDR3 length equals 17 residues. CDR1 is SGHRS and CDR2 is YFSETQ in the germline V gene. The CDR3 spells CASSLEVPGQGAGGYTF. CDR3 DNA, as far as it was read: TGCGCCAGCAGCTTGGAGGTACCGGGACAGGGGGCTGGAGGC.

Many counts were recorded for this clone. The read ends 3 residues shy of where the CDR3 ends; the end is completed using the germline J gene. J is TRBJ2-1 and V is TRBV29-1; 7 nucleotides line up with TRBD2. Germline V gives CDR1 SQVTM, CDR2 ANQGSEA. The V gene end was trimmed by 2 bases and the J gene end by 9 bases; junction bases not matched to a gene: 7. The CDR3 contains 13 residues. CDR3 amino acids: CSVERGRASEQFF. The part of the CDR3 DNA that was read is TGCAGCGTTGAACGGGGGAGGGCCAGTGAG.

Notes on this clone: The read finishes 3 residues shy of the CDR3 end, and the germline J gene is used to complete it. The chain couples TRBV19 to TRBJ2-7; D uncertain. The CDR3 length is 15 residues. Germline values: CDR1 LNHDA, CDR2 SQIVND (reference sequence). V gave up 3 bases and J gave up 0 bases, with 12 bases separating them. Here the CDR3 reads CASSMGSLSSYEQYF. Partial CDR3 DNA: TGTGCCAGTAGTATGGGCTCCTTATCCTCCTACGAG.